The present entry profiles one TCR beta chain with its context. Its antigen is unidentified. The method was immunoSEQ multiplex PCR; TCRdb's version includes in-frame clones alone and lacks a portion of them. This table holds about 61,000 clones, more than 75% found once. Trimming pared 3 bases from V and 0 bases from J, leaving 8 bases between. The CDR3 is made up of 15 amino acids. Germline assignment: CDR1 MNHEY and CDR2 SMNVEV (reference sequence). This sample was included in a study of memory CD4+ T cells and cytomegalovirus serostatus. Across the whole study: Healthy Belgian adult donors included roughly ten CMV-positive and 24 CMV-negative people.

General observations from the study: Suggested: most of the CMV-linked TCR signature lies in CD4+ memory cells.

Single viable CD3+CD4+CD8-CD45RO+ cells were sorted as the memory CD4+ T cells. Positive selection with CD4 microbeads enriched total CD4+ T cells. The clonotype comes from an adult in good health and CMV-seronegative. What was sequenced was memory CD4+ T cells from blood. This chain joins TRBV27 and TRBJ1-4; D may be TRBD1 (5 bases). In nucleotides, the CDR3 is TGTGCCAGCAGTTTCAGGGCAGCAACTAATGAAAAACTGTTTTTT. Translation gives CASSFRAATNEKLFF.